Presented here are 6 T cell receptor beta chains from one specimen sequenced in a study of regulatory T cells in long-lasting Graves disease. With iRepertoire HTBI primers and Arm-PCR of CDR3 regions, TCR beta libraries were built. TCRdb used MiXCR to reprocess the multiplex PCR reads, holding one entry per CDR3 protein. Of hundreds of thousands of distinct CDR3 sequences in the sample, 16% were seen once. Time point reported: newly diagnosed GD, antithyroid drugs for less than 3 months. PBMC-derived RNA was used for the TCR library. In addition, the sample was reused for a study of T cells in Graves' hyperthyroidism and ophthalmopathy.

The specimen was peripheral blood mononuclear cells (PBMCs), collected at new diagnosis, from a patient treated with antithyroid drugs. Receptors originate from a woman aged 35 to 59 with Graves disease.

This clonotype came up many times. The V gene is TRBV7-6, the J gene TRBJ2-5; 7 bases line up with TRBD1. Germline CDR1 and CDR2: SGHVS and FNYEAQ. Unmatched junction bases numbered 10, after V lost 1 base and J lost 5 bases. The CDR3 totals 16 residues. CDR3 sequence: CASSLVWQGDLETQYF. In DNA, the CDR3 is TGTGCCAGCAGCTTAGTATGGCAGGGGGACCTGGAGACCCAGTACTTC.

At least ten counts were recorded for this clonotype. The chain has TRBV7-9 and TRBJ2-5; D may be TRBD1 (6 bases). CDR3 size: 14 residues. Germline CDR1 reads SEHNR; CDR2 reads FQNEAQ (reference sequence). V was pared by 11 bases and J by 4 bases, with 20 bases between. This chain's CDR3 is CASDGAGEGETQYF. The CDR3 DNA reads TGTGCCTCCGACGGGGCAGGGGAAGGAGAGACCCAGTACTTC.

CDR3 DNA sequence: TGTGCCAGCAGCTCGGGACTAGCGGGGGGCGGCGGTACGCAGTATTTT. Encoded protein: CASSSGLAGGGGTQYF. The rearrangement links TRBV13 to TRBJ2-3; the match to TRBD2 covers 15 bases. CDR1 and CDR2 from the germline V gene are PRHDT and FYEKMQ (reference sequence). Trimming removed 4 bases from V and 8 bases from J; junction bases left unmatched: 7. This CDR3 has 16 residues.

The chain couples TRBV5-4 to TRBJ1-6; D unclear. This CDR3 contains 14 residues. Trimming left V 2 bases short and J 3 bases short, with 6 bases between. Germline V CDR1 and CDR2: SGHNT, YYREEE (reference sequence). CDR3 residues: CASSLGVYNSPLHF. In nucleotides, the CDR3 is TGTGCCAGCAGCTTAGGAGTCTATAATTCACCCCTCCACTTT.

This clonotype has just a few counts. V usage is TRBV7-9 and J usage is TRBJ2-2; weak D call: TRBD1 (7 bases). This CDR3 is 16 amino acids long. The ends were cut back, 3 bases at V and 1 base at J, with 12 bases in the middle. Per germline, CDR1 SEHNR and CDR2 FQNEAQ (reference sequence). CDR3 bases: TGTGCCAGCAGCTTGGCGGGGACAGTGAACACCGGGGAGCTGTTTTTT. As protein: CASSLAGTVNTGELFF.

A word on this clonotype: One base away lies a much larger clone, so this may be a sequencing read error. The chain has TRBV6-2 or TRBV6-3 and TRBJ1-2, with 8 bases aligning to TRBD1. The germline gives CDR1 MNHEY, CDR2 SVGEGT. The CDR3 is 13 amino acids. The CDR3 is CAGSLTGEDGYTF. CDR3 nucleotides: TGTGCCGGCAGTTTGACAGGGGAAGACGGCTACACCTTC.